This T cell receptor beta chain is from a study of T cells in localized non-small cell lung cancer. Study conclusions and caveats: Uninvolved neighboring lung showed the greatest T cell clonality, exceeding tumor. Without multi-region sequencing, intratumor heterogeneity could not be excluded.

Repertoires were generated with immunoSEQ multiplex PCR, while TCRdb's copy carries only in-frame clones and drops some. Of around 1,800 clones in the sample, around 24% were seen once. Comments on this clone: Antigen: not known.

According to the study, adjacent lung free of atypia was obtained at least 2 cm from the tumor margin. The CDR3 sequence is 15 residues long. CDR1 is MDHEN, CDR2 SYDVKM, per germline. Trimming took 6 bases from V and 1 from J; bases not matched to a gene: 8. The rearrangement joins TRBV28 to TRBJ1-1, with TRBD1 matching 7 bases. The specimen was normal lung tissue next to the tumor, collected before any cancer treatment. The receptor was derived from a male donor aged 60 or over with stage II squamous cell lung carcinoma. CDR3 amino acids: CASRTGTIWNTEAFF. CDR3 nucleotide sequence: TGTGCCAGCAGGACAGGGACGATCTGGAACACTGAAGCTTTCTTT.